The TCR beta chain under discussion was sequenced for a study of T cells of healthy individuals. There are many counts of this clonotype. From the 5' RACE reads, TCRdb called clonotypes with MiXCR, one entry per CDR3 protein. The table includes about 40,000 distinct CDR3 sequences, more than 4.5% detected once. CDR1 is DFQATT and CDR2 is SNEGSKA in the germline V gene (reference sequence). The CDR3 has 14 residues. The ends lost 6 bases at V and 7 bases at J; junction bases unmatched: 9. The TCR sequence derives from a human donor in good health. This sequence joins TRBV20-1 and TRBJ2-1; 10 nucleotides align to TRBD1. Here the CDR3 reads CSANDRGRGNEQFF. CDR3 sequence (DNA): TGCAGTGCAAATGACAGGGGGCGAGGAAATGAGCAGTTCTTC.